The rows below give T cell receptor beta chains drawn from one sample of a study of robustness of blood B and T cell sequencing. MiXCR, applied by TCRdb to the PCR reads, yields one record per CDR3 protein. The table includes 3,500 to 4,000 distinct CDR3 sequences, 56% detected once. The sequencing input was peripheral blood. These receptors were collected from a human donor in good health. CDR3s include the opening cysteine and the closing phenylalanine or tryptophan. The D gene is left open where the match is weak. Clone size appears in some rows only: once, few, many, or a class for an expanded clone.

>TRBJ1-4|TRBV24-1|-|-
TGTGCCACCAGTGAAGACTACAGAACACCTAATGAAAAACTGTTTTTT
CATSEDYRTPNEKLFF
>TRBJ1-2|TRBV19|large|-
TGTGCCAGTACCTCGCAGGGGACGTACTATGGCTACACCTTC
CASTSQGTYYGYTF
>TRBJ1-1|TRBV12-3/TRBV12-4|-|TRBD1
TGTGCCAGCGCCTCGACAGGGGTTGGGACTGAAGCTTTCTTT
CASASTGVGTEAFF
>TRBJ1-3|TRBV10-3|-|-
TGTGCCATCAGTACTCCCCCCTACAGTACTGGAAACACCATATATTTT
CAISTPPYSTGNTIYF
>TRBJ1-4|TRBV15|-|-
TGTGCCACCAGCAGAGATCGGCAGGGGTCGACTAATGAAAAACTGTTTTTT
CATSRDRQGSTNEKLFF
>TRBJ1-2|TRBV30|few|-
TGTGCCTGGAGTCCACAGGCTAACTATGGCTACACCTTC
CAWSPQANYGYTF